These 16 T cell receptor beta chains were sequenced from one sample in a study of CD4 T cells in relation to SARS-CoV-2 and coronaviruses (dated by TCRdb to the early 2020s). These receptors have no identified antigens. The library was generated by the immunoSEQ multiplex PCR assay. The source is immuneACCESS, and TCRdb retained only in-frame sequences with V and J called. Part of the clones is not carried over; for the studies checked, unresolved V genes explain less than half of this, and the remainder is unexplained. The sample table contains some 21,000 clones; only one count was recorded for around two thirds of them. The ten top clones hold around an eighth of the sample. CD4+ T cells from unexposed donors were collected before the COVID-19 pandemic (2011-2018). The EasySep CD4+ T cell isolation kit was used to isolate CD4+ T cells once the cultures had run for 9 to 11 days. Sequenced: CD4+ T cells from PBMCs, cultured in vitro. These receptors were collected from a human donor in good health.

CDR3 sequence (DNA): TGTGCCAGCAGCTTTCCGGGAGATACGCAGTATTTT. It is translated as CASSFPGDTQYF. V gene TRBV7-3 combines with J gene TRBJ2-3, with unresolved D. This CDR3 spans 12 amino acids. With 3 bases removed from V and 5 bases from J, the gap between germline ends came to 6 bases. Germline-derived CDR1 and CDR2 are SGHTA and FQGTGA. Looking up the rest from reference TRBV7-3 and TRBJ2-3 gives the full variable domain: GAGVSQTPSNKVTEKGKYVELRCDPISGHTALYWYRQSLGQGPEFLIYFQGTGAADDSGLPNDRFFAVRPEGSVSTLKIQRTERGDSAVYLCASSFPGDTQYFGPGTRLTVL.

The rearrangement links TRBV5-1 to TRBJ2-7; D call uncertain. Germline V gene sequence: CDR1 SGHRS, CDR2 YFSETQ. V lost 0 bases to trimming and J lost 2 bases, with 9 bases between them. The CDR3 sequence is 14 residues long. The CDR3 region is CASSLATAAYEQYF. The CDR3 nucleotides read TGCGCCAGCAGCTTGGCCACCGCGGCCTACGAGCAGTACTTC.

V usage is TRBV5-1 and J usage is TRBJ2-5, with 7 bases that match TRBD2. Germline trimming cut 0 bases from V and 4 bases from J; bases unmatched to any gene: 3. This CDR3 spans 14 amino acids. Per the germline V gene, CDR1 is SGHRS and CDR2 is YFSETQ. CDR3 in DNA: TGCGCCAGCAGCTTGGGAGGGAGGGGAGAGACCCAGTACTTC. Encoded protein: CASSLGGRGETQYF.

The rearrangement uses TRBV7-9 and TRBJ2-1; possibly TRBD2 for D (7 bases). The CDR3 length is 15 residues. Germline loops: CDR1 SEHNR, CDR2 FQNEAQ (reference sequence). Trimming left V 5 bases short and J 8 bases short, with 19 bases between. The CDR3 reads CASSTTRGGGDEQFF. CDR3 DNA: TGTGCCAGCAGCACCACTAGGGGGGGTGGCGATGAGCAGTTCTTC.

The CDR3 nucleotides are TGTGCCAGCAGAATGGACAGGGGGTACGAGCAGTACTTC. This encodes CASRMDRGYEQYF. The chain joins TRBV2 to TRBJ2-7; 10 bases are a match to TRBD1. The V gene's germline CDR1 is SNHLY and CDR2 FYNNEI. Trimming removed 6 bases from V and 4 bases from J; junction bases left unmatched: 3. The CDR3 runs 13 residues.

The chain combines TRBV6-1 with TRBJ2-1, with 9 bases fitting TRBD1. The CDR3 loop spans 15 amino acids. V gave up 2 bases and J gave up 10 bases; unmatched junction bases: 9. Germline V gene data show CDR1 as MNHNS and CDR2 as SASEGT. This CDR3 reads CASSESGTGNGEQFF. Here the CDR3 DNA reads TGTGCCAGCAGTGAAAGCGGGACAGGGAATGGCGAGCAGTTCTTC.

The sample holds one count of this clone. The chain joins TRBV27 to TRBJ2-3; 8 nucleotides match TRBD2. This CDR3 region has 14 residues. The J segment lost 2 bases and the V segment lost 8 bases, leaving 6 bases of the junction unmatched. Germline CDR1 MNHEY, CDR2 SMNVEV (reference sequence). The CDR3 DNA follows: TGTGCCAGCGGGGCGGGGGGAACCACAGATACGCAGTATTTT. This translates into CASGAGGTTDTQYF.

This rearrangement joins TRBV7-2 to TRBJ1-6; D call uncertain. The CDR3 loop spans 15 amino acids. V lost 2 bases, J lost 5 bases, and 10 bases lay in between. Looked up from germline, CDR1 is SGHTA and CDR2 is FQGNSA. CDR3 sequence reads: CASSLSQLNNSPLHF. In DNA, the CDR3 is TGTGCCAGCAGCTTATCACAGCTAAATAATTCACCCCTCCACTTT.

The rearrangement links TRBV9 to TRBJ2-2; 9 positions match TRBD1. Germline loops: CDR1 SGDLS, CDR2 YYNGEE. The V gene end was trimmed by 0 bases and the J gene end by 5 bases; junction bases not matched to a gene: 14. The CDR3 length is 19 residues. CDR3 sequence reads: CASSVEIVGGQGGTGELFF. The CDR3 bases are TGTGCCAGCAGCGTAGAAATCGTTGGGGGACAGGGCGGGACCGGGGAGCTGTTTTTT.

CDR3 sequence: CASFIQGNSYNEQFF. In DNA form, the CDR3 reads TGTGCCAGCTTCATACAGGGAAACTCCTACAATGAGCAGTTCTTC. J is TRBJ2-1 and V is TRBV5-4; D is possibly TRBD1 (6 bases). Trimming cost V 7 bases and J 0 bases, with 14 bases left between them. The CDR3 is 15 residues long. Germline V gene sequence: CDR1 SGHNT, CDR2 YYREEE (reference sequence).

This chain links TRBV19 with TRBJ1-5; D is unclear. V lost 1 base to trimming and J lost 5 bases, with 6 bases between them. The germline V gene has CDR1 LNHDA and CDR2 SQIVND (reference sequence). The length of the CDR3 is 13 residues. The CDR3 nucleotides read TGTGCCAGTAGTATAGGACCAGATCAGCCCCAGCATTTT. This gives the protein CASSIGPDQPQHF.

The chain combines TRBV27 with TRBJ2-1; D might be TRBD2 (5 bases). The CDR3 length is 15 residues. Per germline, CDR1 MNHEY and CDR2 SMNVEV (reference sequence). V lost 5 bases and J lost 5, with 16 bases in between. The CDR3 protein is CASSRTGPGNNEQFF. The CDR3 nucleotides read TGTGCCAGCAGTAGGACGGGCCCCGGGAACAATGAGCAGTTCTTC.

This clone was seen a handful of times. The CDR3 DNA sequence: TGTGCCAGCAGCCAAAACAGGGGTGGCGAGCAGTACTTC. It translates to CASSQNRGGEQYF. The V and J genes are TRBV14 and TRBJ2-7; the match to TRBD1 covers 7 bases. After removal of 2 bases from V and 6 bases from J, the junction contained 4 bases not matched to a gene. Germline values: CDR1 SGHDN, CDR2 FVKESK. The CDR3 contains 13 residues.

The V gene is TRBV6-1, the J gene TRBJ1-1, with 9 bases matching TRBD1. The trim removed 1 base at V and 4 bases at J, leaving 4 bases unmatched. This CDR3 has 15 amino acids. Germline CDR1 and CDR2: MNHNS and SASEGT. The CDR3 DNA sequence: TGTGCCAGCAGTGAAGGGACAGGGGCCGCCACTGAAGCTTTCTTT. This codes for CASSEGTGAATEAFF.

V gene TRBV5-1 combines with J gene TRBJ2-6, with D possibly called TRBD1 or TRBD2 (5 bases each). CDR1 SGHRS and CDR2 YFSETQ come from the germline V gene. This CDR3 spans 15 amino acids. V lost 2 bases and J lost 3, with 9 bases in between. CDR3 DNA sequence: TGCGCCAGCAGCTTTGTGGGGGATGGGGCCAACGTCCTGACTTTC. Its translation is CASSFVGDGANVLTF.

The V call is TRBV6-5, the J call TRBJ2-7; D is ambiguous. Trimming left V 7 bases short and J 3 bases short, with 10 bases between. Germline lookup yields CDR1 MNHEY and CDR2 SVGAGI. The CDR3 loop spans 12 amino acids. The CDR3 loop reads CASNSVLYEQYF. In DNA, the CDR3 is TGTGCCAGCAATTCTGTCCTCTACGAGCAGTACTTC.